The 20 T cell receptor beta chains reported below all come from one sample, sequenced in a study of graft-versus-host responses after intestinal transplantation. Their antigens are not known. Sequenced by immunoSEQ multiplex PCR; TCRdb stores in-frame clones only, minus some. In the table there are 90,000 to 120,000 clones, about 91% of which are singletons. The starting material was unstimulated CD4+ T cells sorted from spleen or lymph node cells, obtained before transplant. The receptors were gathered from a human donor who was the organ donor for an intestinal transplant.

This sequence joins TRBV6-5 and TRBJ1-2, with TRBD1 matching 7 bases. Germline CDR1 MNHEY, CDR2 SVGAGI. This CDR3 has 11 residues. Trimming cost V 8 bases and J 4 bases; bases outside gene matches: 1. The CDR3 spells CASGTVYGYTF. The CDR3 nucleotides are TGTGCCAGCGGGACAGTCTATGGCTACACCTTC.

This chain links TRBV2 with TRBJ2-5; a weak D match, TRBD2 (5 bases). Trimming took off 4 bases at V and 1 base at J, with 7 bases between the two ends. The CDR3 covers 13 residues. Germline V gene sequence: CDR1 SNHLY, CDR2 FYNNEI. CDR3 coding DNA: TGTGCCAGCAGTGGAGGGCTCCAAGAGACCCAGTACTTC. This codes for CASSGGLQETQYF.

This clone came up a few times. The genes are TRBV5-5 and TRBJ1-2, with 9 bases aligning to TRBD1. CDR3 length: 14 amino acids. V shed 1 base, J shed 8 bases, and the junction held 6 bases outside the gene matches. Per germline, CDR1 SGHKS and CDR2 YYEKEE (reference sequence). The CDR3 spells CASSLPGQGKGYTF. The CDR3 DNA reads TGTGCCAGCAGCTTGCCGGGACAGGGTAAAGGCTACACCTTC. Variable domain in full (rest from reference TRBV5-5 and TRBJ1-2): DAGVTQSPTHLIKTRGQQVTLRCSPISGHKSVSWYQQVLGQGPQFIFQYYEKEERGRGNFPDRFSARQFPNYSSELNVNALLLGDSALYLCASSLPGQGKGYTFGSGTRLTVV.

This chain joins TRBV30 and TRBJ2-5; maybe TRBD1 (6 bases). Germline V gives CDR1 GTSNPN, CDR2 SVGIG (reference sequence). Trimming shortened V by 2 bases and J by 1 base, and 17 bases separated the two germline ends. This CDR3 is 16 amino acids long. The CDR3 region has the DNA TGTGCCTGGAGTACAACCCCGGGACACGTCCAAGAGACCCAGTACTTC. Its protein is CAWSTTPGHVQETQYF.

J is TRBJ2-1 and V is TRBV14; 11 bases align to TRBD2. The V segment lost 4 bases and the J segment 3 bases; nucleotides outside the gene matches: 17. This CDR3 spans 20 amino acids. CDR1 is SGHDN, CDR2 FVKESK, per germline. The CDR3 sequence is CASSPGLAASQYYYYNEQFF. CDR3 coding DNA: TGTGCCAGCAGCCCGGGACTAGCGGCATCCCAATACTACTACTACAATGAGCAGTTCTTC. Together with reference TRBV14 and TRBJ2-1, the CDR3 gives the full variable domain: EAGVTQFPSHSVIEKGQTVTLRCDPISGHDNLYWYRRVMGKEIKFLLHFVKESKQDESGMPNNRFLAERTGGTYSTLKVQPAELEDSGVYFCASSPGLAASQYYYYNEQFFGPGTRLTVL.

Only one count was recorded for this clone. The rearrangement links TRBV7-3 to TRBJ2-2, with D possibly being TRBD1 (6 bases). V lost 3 bases and J lost 6, with 14 bases in between. The germline CDR1 and CDR2 sequences are SGHTA and FQGTGA. The CDR3 is made up of 15 amino acids. CDR3 loop: CASSFGLTGSGELFF. The CDR3 bases are TGTGCCAGCAGCTTCGGCCTCACAGGGTCCGGGGAGCTGTTTTTT.

This chain uses TRBV11-1 with TRBJ2-5; D could derive from TRBD1 or TRBD2 (6 bases each). CDR1 and CDR2 from the germline V gene are SGHAT and FQDESV (reference sequence). The CDR3 is 16 residues long. Trimming stripped 5 bases from V and 2 bases from J, with 18 bases between. CDR3 sequence (DNA): TGTGCCAGCAGCACCGCGGGGCAGGGGTTGCAAGAGACCCAGTACTTC. As protein: CASSTAGQGLQETQYF.

The V gene is TRBV13, the J gene TRBJ1-2; the match to TRBD1 covers 7 bases. Trimming cost V 0 bases and J 8 bases; bases outside gene matches: 6. CDR1 and CDR2 (germline): PRHDT, FYEKMQ (reference sequence). This CDR3 contains 14 residues. The CDR3 is CASSLGTGQRGYTF. CDR3 sequence (DNA): TGTGCCAGCAGCTTAGGGACAGGGCAGAGAGGCTACACCTTC.

The rearrangement links TRBV10-3 to TRBJ2-1; 12 nucleotides match TRBD2. Germline lookup yields CDR1 ENHRY and CDR2 SYGVKD. The CDR3 is made up of 15 amino acids. V shed 6 bases, J shed 5 bases, and the junction held 5 bases outside the gene matches. CDR3 in DNA: TGTGCCATCAGACCGGGACTAGCGGGTAACAATGAGCAGTTCTTC. Its translation: CAIRPGLAGNNEQFF.

This clone was found once. The chain employs TRBV6-1 and TRBJ2-1, with D maybe TRBD2 (6 bases). The CDR3 consists of 14 residues. CDR1 is MNHNS, CDR2 SASEGT, per germline. V lost 2 bases, J lost 12 bases, and 17 bases lay in between. The CDR3 DNA reads TGTGCCAGCAGTGAAAGGTATGGGGGACTCGTGCAGTTCTTC. This translates into CASSERYGGLVQFF.

This clone was counted once. The chain uses TRBV18 and TRBJ1-1, with TRBD1 matching over 7 bases. This CDR3 is built from 15 residues. Germline assignment: CDR1 KGHSH and CDR2 LQKENI. Trimming cost V 3 bases and J 0 bases; bases outside gene matches: 4. The CDR3 loop is CASSPGTGVNTEAFF. The CDR3 DNA follows: TGTGCCAGCTCACCGGGAACAGGGGTGAACACTGAAGCTTTCTTT.

The chain couples TRBV5-1 to TRBJ2-5; no clear D. This CDR3 region has 12 residues. Per germline, CDR1 SGHRS and CDR2 YFSETQ. The V gene lost 4 bases and the J gene lost 0 bases, with 4 bases spanning the gap. The CDR3 DNA is TGCGCCAGCAGCACAAACCAAGAGACCCAGTACTTC. Translating it yields CASSTNQETQYF.

The chain uses TRBV2 and TRBJ1-1; D is undetermined. The CDR3 has 14 residues. Germline CDR1 SNHLY, CDR2 FYNNEI. Trimming left V 1 base short and J 5 bases short, with 11 bases between. The CDR3 sequence is CASSEGLTGTEAFF. The DNA for the CDR3 is TGTGCCAGCAGTGAAGGTTTAACGGGAACTGAAGCTTTCTTT. The full variable domain, with the rest looked up from reference TRBV2 and TRBJ1-1, is EPEVTQTPSHQVTQMGQEVILRCVPISNHLYFYWYRQILGQKVEFLVSFYNNEISEKSEIFDDQFSVERPDGSNFTLKIRSTKLEDSAMYFCASSEGLTGTEAFFGQGTRLTVV.

Only one count was recorded for this clone. The chain links TRBV7-9 to TRBJ2-3; unclear D gene. The CDR3 totals 14 residues. Germline V gene sequence: CDR1 SEHNR, CDR2 FQNEAQ (reference sequence). Trimming pared 4 bases from V and 1 base from J, leaving 9 bases between. This chain's CDR3 is CASSSRLGTDTQYF. The CDR3 DNA follows: TGTGCCAGCAGCTCCCGTCTCGGCACAGATACGCAGTATTTT.

V gene TRBV6-1 combines with J gene TRBJ1-5; D is possibly TRBD1 (6 bases). The germline V gene has CDR1 MNHNS and CDR2 SASEGT. Deletions cut 2 bases from V and 7 bases from J, with 18 bases between. The CDR3 contains 16 residues. This CDR3 is CASSEQYGMGQQPQHF. Written as DNA, the CDR3 is TGTGCCAGCAGTGAACAGTACGGAATGGGACAACAGCCCCAGCATTTT.

The chain joins TRBV19 to TRBJ2-7; the match to TRBD1 covers 9 bases. The ends lost 3 bases at V and 3 bases at J; junction bases unmatched: 6. The germline gives CDR1 LNHDA, CDR2 SQIVND (reference sequence). The CDR3 contains 15 residues. The CDR3 is CASSIRGQGIYEQYF. The CDR3 nucleotides read TGTGCCAGTAGTATTCGAGGACAGGGGATCTACGAGCAGTACTTC.

The chain links TRBV30 to TRBJ1-6, with D uncertain. This CDR3 is built from 12 residues. The germline V gene has CDR1 GTSNPN and CDR2 SVGIG (reference sequence). V was clipped by 5 bases and J by 12 bases, with 14 bases between them. The CDR3 region has the DNA TGTGCCTGGTCCTTGGACGTCCGACCCCTCCACTTT. It is translated as CAWSLDVRPLHF.

The rearrangement links TRBV5-4 to TRBJ2-3; perhaps TRBD1 as D (6 bases). V lost 0 bases and J 2 bases, leaving 13 bases between the germline ends. In germline, CDR1 is SGHNT, CDR2 YYREEE (reference sequence). This CDR3 contains 16 residues. The CDR3 DNA follows: TGTGCCAGCAGCTTGGGGTCGGGACAAAACACAGATACGCAGTATTTT. Its translation: CASSLGSGQNTDTQYF.

The CDR3 sequence: CASSYGKGTSGRPRLNNEQFF. CDR3 bases: TGTGCCAGCAGCTACGGAAAAGGGACTAGCGGGAGACCCCGGCTTAACAATGAGCAGTTCTTC. The chain carries TRBV7-3 and TRBJ2-1, with TRBD2 matching over 14 bases. CDR3 length: 21 amino acids. Unmatched junction bases numbered 19, after V lost 4 bases and J lost 5 bases. Germline lookup yields CDR1 SGHTA and CDR2 FQGTGA.

Written as DNA, the CDR3 is TGTGCCAGCAGCTTAAACGGACGGGGGGCGTGGAGAGAGACCCAGTACTTC. It translates to CASSLNGRGAWRETQYF. The chain has TRBV7-3 and TRBJ2-5; D may be TRBD2 (7 bases). CDR3 length equals 17 residues. CDR1 and CDR2 (germline): SGHTA, FQGTGA. V gave up 1 base and J gave up 4 bases, with 19 bases separating them.